This TCR beta chain was identified during a study of shared clonotypes between healthy human individuals. Clones were read by immunoSEQ multiplex PCR, and TCRdb kept only the in-frame ones, dropping some. The repertoire holds approximately 340,000 clones, approximately 74% seen once, with around a tenth in the top ten. The CDR3 loop spans 14 amino acids. Germline CDR1 and CDR2: SEHNR and FQNEAQ (reference sequence). V lost 0 bases to trimming and J lost 6 bases, with 9 bases between them. The receptor was derived from a man aged 30 to 39 in good health. The sample taken for sequencing was memory CD4+ T cells sorted from blood. The sample's subset: CD45RA-negative fraction. The genes are TRBV7-9 and TRBJ2-4; maybe TRBD1 (6 bases). CDR3 bases: TGTGCCAGCAGCTTAGCAGGGGGTCCAAACATTCAGTACTTC. Protein: CASSLAGGPNIQYF.